This T cell receptor (beta chain) was identified during a study of shared clonotypes between healthy human individuals. This clone appeared once. This CDR3 comprises 16 residues. Looked up from germline, CDR1 is MNHEY and CDR2 is SVGAGI. Trimming stripped 0 bases from V and 6 bases from J, with 14 bases between. It was roughly 210 ng DNA, tens of thousands of T cell genomes, that sorted-subset replicate PCRs used. Measured with immunoSEQ multiplex PCR; TCRdb has only the in-frame clones, and not every one. The table includes about a million clones, approximately 76% detected once. Sequenced material: memory CD4+ T cells sorted from blood. Noted subset: CD45RA-negative fraction. The TCR was taken from a man aged 18 to 29 in good health. This chain connects TRBV6-5 to TRBJ1-4; TRBD1 might be the D (5 bases). CDR3 bases: TGTGCCAGCAGTTACTCCCGGGATTTGGGGGATGAAAAACTGTTTTTT. Translated, it gives CASSYSRDLGDEKLFF.